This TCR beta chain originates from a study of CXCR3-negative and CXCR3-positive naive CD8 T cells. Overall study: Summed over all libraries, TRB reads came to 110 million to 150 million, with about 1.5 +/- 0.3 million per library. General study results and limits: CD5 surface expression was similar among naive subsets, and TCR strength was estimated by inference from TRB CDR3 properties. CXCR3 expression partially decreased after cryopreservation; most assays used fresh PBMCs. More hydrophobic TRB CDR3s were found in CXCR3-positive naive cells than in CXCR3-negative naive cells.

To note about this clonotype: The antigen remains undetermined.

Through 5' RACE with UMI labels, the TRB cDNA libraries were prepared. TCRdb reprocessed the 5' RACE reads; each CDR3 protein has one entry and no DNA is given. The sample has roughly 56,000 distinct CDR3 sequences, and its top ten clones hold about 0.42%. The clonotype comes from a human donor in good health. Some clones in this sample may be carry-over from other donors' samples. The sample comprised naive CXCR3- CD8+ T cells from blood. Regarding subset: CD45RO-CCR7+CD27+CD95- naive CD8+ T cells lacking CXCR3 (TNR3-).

CDR3 in amino acids: CASRFFSGSTYEQYF. V usage is TRBV6-2 or TRBV6-3 and J usage is TRBJ2-7. CDR1 MNHEY and CDR2 SVGEGT come from the germline V gene. This CDR3 contains 15 residues.